The 29 T cell receptor beta chains below come from one sample, sequenced in a study of blood T cell repertoires in COVID-19. Using immunoSEQ multiplex PCR, the repertoire was profiled, and TCRdb retains in-frame clones only, with some absent. The table records 84,000 or so clones, approximately 80% of them present only once. Sequencing used peripheral blood. The receptors were sampled from a woman aged 80 or over with acute or convalescent COVID-19.

The chain carries TRBV5-5 and TRBJ2-7; TRBD1 matches 7 bases. The V and J ends lost 4 bases and 6 bases, in that order; junction bases with no gene match: 10. Germline V gene data show CDR1 as SGHKS and CDR2 as YYEKEE (reference sequence). CDR3 size: 14 residues. CDR3 bases: TGTGCCAGCAGCCCCAGGGACAGACGACCCGAGCAGTACTTC. It translates to CASSPRDRRPEQYF. Using reference TRBV5-5 and TRBJ2-7 for the parts outside the CDR3, the full variable domain is DAGVTQSPTHLIKTRGQQVTLRCSPISGHKSVSWYQQVLGQGPQFIFQYYEKEERGRGNFPDRFSARQFPNYSSELNVNALLLGDSALYLCASSPRDRRPEQYFGPGTRLTVT.

This clone was picked up one time. The gene calls are TRBV4-1 and TRBJ1-3; 9 bases are shared with TRBD1. Trimming took 5 bases from V and 4 from J; bases not matched to a gene: 3. CDR1 is MGHRA, CDR2 YSYEKL, per germline. The CDR3 consists of 14 residues. CDR3 DNA: TGCGCCAGCAGCATACAGGGGGCCGGAAACACCATATATTTT. Translated, it gives CASSIQGAGNTIYF.

The V call is TRBV6-5, the J call TRBJ2-3; D is possibly TRBD2 (5 bases). In germline, CDR1 is MNHEY, CDR2 SVGAGI. There are 16 residues in the CDR3. V was shortened by 2 bases and J by 2 bases, with 14 bases between the two germline ends. CDR3 region: CASSYTGSTHTDTQYF. The DNA for the CDR3 is TGTGCCAGCAGTTACACGGGATCCACACACACAGATACGCAGTATTTT.

The chain uses TRBV27 and TRBJ2-2; D perhaps matches TRBD1 (5 bases). Trimming took off 2 bases at V and 8 bases at J, with 12 bases between the two ends. Per germline, CDR1 MNHEY and CDR2 SMNVEV (reference sequence). The CDR3 covers 14 residues. The CDR3 spells CASSLRRQSGELFF. In DNA, the CDR3 is TGTGCCAGCAGTTTACGCCGACAGAGTGGGGAGCTGTTTTTT.

The sample holds a few counts of this clone. This chain uses TRBV7-8 with TRBJ1-5, with 7 bases lining up with TRBD1. Germline V gene sequence: CDR1 SGHVS, CDR2 FQNEAQ. Trimming at V came to 4 bases and at J to 0 bases, leaving 6 bases not matched to a gene. The CDR3 totals 16 residues. CDR3 protein: CASSSRDRHSNQPQHF. The CDR3, as DNA: TGTGCCAGCAGCTCTCGGGACAGACATAGCAATCAGCCCCAGCATTTT. Variable domain in full (rest from reference TRBV7-8 and TRBJ1-5): GAGVSQSPRYKVAKRGQDVALRCDPISGHVSLFWYQQALGQGPEFLTYFQNEAQLDKSGLPSDRFFAERPEGSVSTLKIQRTQQEDSAVYLCASSSRDRHSNQPQHFGDGTRLSIL.

This chain joins TRBV15 and TRBJ2-5; D perhaps matches TRBD2 (6 bases). Trimming took 3 bases from V and 5 from J, leaving 16 bases between them. The length of the CDR3 is 15 residues. Germline CDR1 LNHNV, CDR2 YYDKDF (reference sequence). CDR3 DNA sequence: TGTGCCACCAGCAGCGCAACCCAGGCGGGGGAGACCCAGTACTTC. It yields the protein CATSSATQAGETQYF.

V is TRBV4-1 and J is TRBJ2-3, with D maybe TRBD2 (5 bases). Between the trimmed V and J ends, which lost 6 bases and 2 bases, there was a span of 15 bases. The length of the CDR3 is 15 residues. Germline V CDR1 and CDR2: MGHRA, YSYEKL. For the CDR3, the DNA is TGCGCCAGCAGGTTGGGCGGGCGGTACACAGATACGCAGTATTTT. This encodes CASRLGGRYTDTQYF.

This chain joins TRBV3-1 (or the pseudogene TRBV3-2) and TRBJ2-3; 9 bases fit TRBD1. This CDR3 is built from 16 residues. With 4 bases clipped from V and 2 bases from J, the junction kept 7 bases outside the gene matches. CDR1 LGHDT and CDR2 YNNKEL come from the germline V gene (reference sequence). CDR3 in DNA: TGTGCCAGCAGCCGGTATGGACAGGGGACCACAGATACGCAGTATTTT. Its protein product is CASSRYGQGTTDTQYF.

The chain joins TRBV29-1 to TRBJ1-2; D possibly corresponds to TRBD1 (6 bases). The CDR3 has 12 amino acids. Trimming removed 4 bases from V and 3 bases from J, with 9 bases in between. Germline lookup yields CDR1 SQVTM and CDR2 ANQGSEA. The CDR3 DNA reads as TGCAGCGTTGCCAACAGGGACTATGGCTACACCTTC. Translated: CSVANRDYGYTF.

The table lists this clone with a few counts. The chain joins TRBV5-5 to TRBJ2-5, with 12 bases that match TRBD2. V gave up 0 bases and J gave up 5 bases; unmatched junction bases: 5. This CDR3 region has 16 residues. CDR1 and CDR2 from the germline V gene are SGHKS and YYEKEE (reference sequence). The CDR3 loop is CASSLALAGGLETQYF. Written as DNA, the CDR3 is TGTGCCAGCAGCTTGGCCCTAGCGGGAGGGCTGGAGACCCAGTACTTC. The variable domain in full, completed from reference TRBV5-5 and TRBJ2-5, reads DAGVTQSPTHLIKTRGQQVTLRCSPISGHKSVSWYQQVLGQGPQFIFQYYEKEERGRGNFPDRFSARQFPNYSSELNVNALLLGDSALYLCASSLALAGGLETQYFGPGTRLLVL.

The sample holds one count of this clone. The J gene is TRBJ2-3, the V gene TRBV24-1; tentatively, D is TRBD2 (6 bases). Germline lookup yields CDR1 KGHDR and CDR2 SFDVKD. With 3 bases removed from V and 0 bases from J, the gap between germline ends came to 9 bases. This CDR3 comprises 15 residues. CDR3 protein: CATSDGSGSTDTQYF. CDR3 bases: TGTGCCACCAGTGATGGGAGCGGGAGCACAGATACGCAGTATTTT.

The V gene is TRBV5-1, the J gene TRBJ2-7; D perhaps matches TRBD2 (5 bases). The CDR3 contains 15 residues. The germline V and J ends were trimmed by 4 bases and 4 bases, with 18 bases remaining between them. Looked up from germline, CDR1 is SGHRS and CDR2 is YFSETQ. DNA for the CDR3: TGCGCCAGCAGCCCGGACTCGTCCAATAAGTACGAGCAGTACTTC. It is translated as CASSPDSSNKYEQYF.

V is TRBV9 and J is TRBJ1-6, with D possibly TRBD1 on 6 matching bases. Trimming left V 4 bases short and J 12 bases short, with 14 bases between. The CDR3 is 13 amino acids. Per germline, CDR1 SGDLS and CDR2 YYNGEE. CDR3 amino acids: CASSSRDNQPLHF. The CDR3 DNA follows: TGTGCCAGCAGCTCCCGGGACAACCAACCCCTCCACTTT.

This clone came up a few times. This rearrangement joins TRBV7-2 to TRBJ2-5; maybe TRBD2 (5 bases). Trimming cost V 1 base and J 2 bases, with 11 bases left between them. CDR1 is SGHTA and CDR2 is FQGNSA in the germline V gene. CDR3 length equals 15 residues. The CDR3 loop is CASSLGSSLQETQYF. In nucleotides, the CDR3 is TGTGCCAGCAGCTTAGGATCTAGCCTTCAAGAGACCCAGTACTTC.

The chain has TRBV11-2 and TRBJ2-5; 11 nucleotides line up with TRBD2. CDR1 and CDR2 (germline): SGHAT, FQNNGV. The CDR3 loop spans 16 amino acids. V lost 3 bases, J lost 5 bases, and 8 bases stayed unmatched. The CDR3 loop reads CASSLARLAGHETQYF. The CDR3 DNA sequence: TGTGCCAGCAGCTTGGCCAGACTAGCGGGACATGAGACCCAGTACTTC.

The chain employs TRBV5-1 and TRBJ2-7; D might be TRBD2 (5 bases). V was pared by 0 bases and J by 3 bases, with 10 bases between. The CDR3 is made up of 14 amino acids. Germline V gene lookup returns CDR1 SGHRS and CDR2 YFSETQ. This CDR3 reads CASSLVGLLYEQYF. In DNA, the CDR3 is TGCGCCAGCAGCTTGGTTGGACTCCTCTACGAGCAGTACTTC. Drawing the rest from reference TRBV5-1 and TRBJ2-7, the complete variable domain is KAGVTQTPRYLIKTRGQQVTLSCSPISGHRSVSWYQQTPGQGLQFLFEYFSETQRNKGNFPGRFSGRQFSNSRSEMNVSTLELGDSALYLCASSLVGLLYEQYFGPGTRLTVT.

This chain links TRBV3-1 (or the pseudogene TRBV3-2) with TRBJ2-1; TRBD1 might be the D (6 bases). The CDR3 totals 15 residues. Germline V lookup: CDR1 LGHDT, CDR2 YNNKEL (reference sequence). V was trimmed by 4 bases and J by 4 bases, leaving 14 bases between them. In DNA, the CDR3 is TGTGCCAGCAGCCCCCAACAGGGTTGGTACAATGAGCAGTTCTTC. This translates into CASSPQQGWYNEQFF.

CDR3 sequence (DNA): TGTGCCAGTAGTAAGGACAGGGGGGTCGAGGACGAGCAGTACTTC. It is translated as CASSKDRGVEDEQYF. This chain joins TRBV19 and TRBJ2-7; 10 nucleotides agree with TRBD1. Unmatched junction bases numbered 8, after V lost 4 bases and J lost 5 bases. Germline CDR1 is LNHDA and CDR2 is SQIVND (reference sequence). The CDR3 consists of 15 residues.

The chain uses TRBV28 and TRBJ1-4; D gene uncertain. In germline, CDR1 is MDHEN, CDR2 SYDVKM. The germline V and J ends were trimmed by 2 bases and 4 bases, with 8 bases remaining between them. This CDR3 has 14 residues. The CDR3 spells CASSLPGRNEKLFF. The CDR3 bases are TGTGCCAGCAGTTTACCCGGTCGTAATGAAAAACTGTTTTTT. Looking up the rest from reference TRBV28 and TRBJ1-4 gives the full variable domain: DVKVTQSSRYLVKRTGEKVFLECVQDMDHENMFWYRQDPGLGLRLIYFSYDVKMKEKGDIPEGYSVSREKKERFSLILESASTNQTSMYLCASSLPGRNEKLFFGSGTQLSVL.

The rearrangement uses TRBV7-2 and TRBJ1-5; unclear D gene. Germline V gene data show CDR1 as SGHTA and CDR2 as FQGNSA. This CDR3 comprises 15 residues. V lost 3 bases, J lost 5 bases, and 14 bases lay in between. The CDR3 DNA reads as TGTGCCAGCAGCTTCCAGTCGGGTACGGATCAGCCCCAGCATTTT. This translates into CASSFQSGTDQPQHF.

J is TRBJ2-3 and V is TRBV9, with D tentatively TRBD1 (7 bases). Germline V CDR1 and CDR2: SGDLS, YYNGEE. The CDR3 is 16 amino acids. V lost 0 bases and J lost 3, with 14 bases in between. CDR3 sequence: CASSVVMTGRTDTQYF. As DNA, the CDR3 is TGTGCCAGCAGCGTAGTGATGACAGGGAGGACAGATACGCAGTATTTT.

This clone was found many times. The V and J genes are TRBV5-5 and TRBJ1-1; the match to TRBD1 covers 12 bases. CDR1 is SGHKS and CDR2 is YYEKEE in the germline V gene (reference sequence). V dropped 5 bases and J dropped 4; count of bases not matched to a gene: 9. This CDR3 spans 16 amino acids. CDR3 in amino acids: CASSTGTGGWGTEAFF. The CDR3 region has the DNA TGTGCCAGCAGTACCGGGACAGGGGGCTGGGGCACTGAAGCTTTCTTT.

This chain uses TRBV6-1 with TRBJ2-7; no clear D gene. The V and J ends lost 2 bases and 2 bases respectively, with 10 bases between them. This CDR3 has 14 residues. From germline, CDR1 is MNHNS and CDR2 SASEGT. The CDR3 region has the DNA TGTGCCAGCAGTGAAATCGGCGGCACCTACGAGCAGTACTTC. Its protein is CASSEIGGTYEQYF.

This sequence joins TRBV3-1 (or the pseudogene TRBV3-2) and TRBJ2-2; possibly TRBD1 for D (6 bases). The CDR3 spans 14 residues. V lost 4 bases and J lost 7, with 13 bases in between. The V gene's germline CDR1 is LGHDT and CDR2 YNNKEL (reference sequence). The CDR3 spells CASSRTGLVGELFF. The CDR3 coding sequence is TGTGCCAGCAGCCGAACAGGGTTGGTCGGGGAGCTGTTTTTT.

This clone has only a few counts. This sample includes further DNA sequences coding for the same CDR3. The chain employs TRBV18 and TRBJ2-1; D perhaps matches TRBD2 (5 bases). The V end lost 3 bases, the J end lost 4 bases, and 10 bases lay between the germline ends. The V gene's germline CDR1 is KGHSH and CDR2 LQKENI. The CDR3 length is 14 residues. The CDR3 loop reads CASSPRATYNEQFF. For the CDR3, the DNA is TGTGCCAGCTCACCGAGGGCTACTTACAATGAGCAGTTCTTC.

As regards this clone: The sample has other DNA sequences that encode this CDR3 too. The CDR3 nucleotides are TGTGCCAGTACCTTCCTGAACACAGGGTGGGATCAGCCCCAGCATTTT. Translating it yields CASTFLNTGWDQPQHF. V is TRBV19 and J is TRBJ1-5, with a weak D call TRBD1 (6 bases). This CDR3 has 16 amino acids. Trimming pared 7 bases from V and 5 bases from J, leaving 21 bases between. CDR1 is LNHDA and CDR2 is SQIVND in the germline V gene (reference sequence).

The chain uses TRBV6-2 or TRBV6-3 and TRBJ2-1; 10 nucleotides agree with TRBD2. The CDR3 covers 17 residues. Germline loops: CDR1 MNHEY, CDR2 SVGEGT. V trimming: 2 bases; J trimming: 0 bases; junction bases outside the gene matches: 4. In DNA, the CDR3 is TGTGCCAGCAGTTACCCTAGCGGGAGAAGCTCCTACAATGAGCAGTTCTTC. It encodes CASSYPSGRSSYNEQFF.

In this sample, this clone turned up a few times. As DNA, the CDR3 is TGTGCCAGCAGCCCTCGTCGAGCGGGGGGGCCCGGGGAGCTGTTTTTT. This encodes CASSPRRAGGPGELFF. This sequence joins TRBV6-2 or TRBV6-3 and TRBJ2-2, with 10 bases aligning to TRBD2. CDR1 and CDR2 (germline): MNHEY, SVGEGT. This CDR3 has 16 residues. V was pared by 6 bases and J by 6 bases, with 10 bases of the junction left unmatched.

V usage is TRBV7-8 and J usage is TRBJ2-5, with D tentatively TRBD1 (6 bases). This CDR3 has 13 residues. Trimming left V 3 bases short and J 5 bases short, with 10 bases between. Germline values: CDR1 SGHVS, CDR2 FQNEAQ. This chain's CDR3 is CASSFKGDETQYF. DNA of the CDR3: TGTGCCAGCAGCTTCAAGGGGGATGAGACCCAGTACTTC. Variable domain in full (rest from reference TRBV7-8 and TRBJ2-5): GAGVSQSPRYKVAKRGQDVALRCDPISGHVSLFWYQQALGQGPEFLTYFQNEAQLDKSGLPSDRFFAERPEGSVSTLKIQRTQQEDSAVYLCASSFKGDETQYFGPGTRLLVL.